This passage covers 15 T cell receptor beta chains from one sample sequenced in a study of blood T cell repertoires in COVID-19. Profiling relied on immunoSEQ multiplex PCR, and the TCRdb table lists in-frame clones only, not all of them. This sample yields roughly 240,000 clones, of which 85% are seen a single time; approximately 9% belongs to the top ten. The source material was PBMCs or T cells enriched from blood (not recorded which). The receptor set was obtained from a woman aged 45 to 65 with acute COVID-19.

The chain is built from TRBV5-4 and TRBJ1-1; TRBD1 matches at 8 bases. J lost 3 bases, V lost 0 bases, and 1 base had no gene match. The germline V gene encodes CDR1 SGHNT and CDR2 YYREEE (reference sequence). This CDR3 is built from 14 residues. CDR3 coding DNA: TGTGCCAGCAGCTTGGACAGGGGGGACACTGAAGCTTTCTTT. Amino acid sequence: CASSLDRGDTEAFF.

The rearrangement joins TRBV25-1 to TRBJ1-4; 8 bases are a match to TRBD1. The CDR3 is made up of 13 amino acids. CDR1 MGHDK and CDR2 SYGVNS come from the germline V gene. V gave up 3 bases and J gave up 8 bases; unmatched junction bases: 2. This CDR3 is CASSETGVEKLFF. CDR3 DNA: TGTGCCAGCAGTGAGACAGGGGTAGAAAAACTGTTTTTT.

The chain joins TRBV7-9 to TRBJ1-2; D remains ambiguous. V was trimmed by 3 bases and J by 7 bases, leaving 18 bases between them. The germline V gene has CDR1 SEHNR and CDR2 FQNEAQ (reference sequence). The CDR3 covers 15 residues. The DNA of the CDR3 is TGTGCCAGCAGCTTTCCCCTCGTGGCGGTGGGTGGCTACACCTTC. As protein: CASSFPLVAVGGYTF. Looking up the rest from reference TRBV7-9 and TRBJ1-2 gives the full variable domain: DTGVSQNPRHKITKRGQNVTFRCDPISEHNRLYWYRQTLGQGPEFLTYFQNEAQLEKSRLLSDRFSAERPKGSFSTLEIQRTEQGDSAMYLCASSFPLVAVGGYTFGSGTRLTVV.

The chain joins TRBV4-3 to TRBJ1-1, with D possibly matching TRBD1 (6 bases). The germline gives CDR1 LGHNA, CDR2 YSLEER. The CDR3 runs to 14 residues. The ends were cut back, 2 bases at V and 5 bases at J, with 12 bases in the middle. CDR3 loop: CASSQQQGSTEAFF. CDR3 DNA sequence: TGCGCCAGCAGCCAACAGCAGGGGTCGACTGAAGCTTTCTTT.

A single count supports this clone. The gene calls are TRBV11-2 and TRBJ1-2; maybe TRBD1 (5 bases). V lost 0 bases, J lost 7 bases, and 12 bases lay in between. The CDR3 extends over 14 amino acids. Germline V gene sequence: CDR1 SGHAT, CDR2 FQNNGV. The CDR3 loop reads CASSLDRQPSGYTF. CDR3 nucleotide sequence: TGTGCCAGCAGCTTAGATCGACAGCCCAGTGGCTACACCTTC.

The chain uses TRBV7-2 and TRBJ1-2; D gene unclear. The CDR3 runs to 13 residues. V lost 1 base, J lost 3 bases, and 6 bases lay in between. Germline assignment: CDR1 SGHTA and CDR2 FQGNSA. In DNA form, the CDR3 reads TGTGCCAGCAGCTTAGTCCCCGACTATGGCTACACCTTC. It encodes CASSLVPDYGYTF.

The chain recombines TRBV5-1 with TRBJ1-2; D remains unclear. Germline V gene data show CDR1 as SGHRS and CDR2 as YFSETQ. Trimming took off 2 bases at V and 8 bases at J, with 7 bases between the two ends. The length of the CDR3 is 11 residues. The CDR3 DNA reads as TGCGCCAGCAGCTTAGGGAGCGGCTACACCTTC. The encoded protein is CASSLGSGYTF.

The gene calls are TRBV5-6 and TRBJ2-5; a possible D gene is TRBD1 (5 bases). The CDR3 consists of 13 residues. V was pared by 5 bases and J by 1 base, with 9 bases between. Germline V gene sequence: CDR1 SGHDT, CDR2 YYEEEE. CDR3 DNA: TGTGCCAGCAGACCCCAGGGCCAAGAGACCCAGTACTTC. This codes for CASRPQGQETQYF.

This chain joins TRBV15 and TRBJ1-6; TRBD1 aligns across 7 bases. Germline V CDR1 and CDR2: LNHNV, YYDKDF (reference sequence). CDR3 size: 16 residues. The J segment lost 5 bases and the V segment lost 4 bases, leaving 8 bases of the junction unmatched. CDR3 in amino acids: CATSNPGTADNSPLHF. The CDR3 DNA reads TGTGCCACCAGCAATCCCGGGACAGCAGATAATTCACCCCTCCACTTT.

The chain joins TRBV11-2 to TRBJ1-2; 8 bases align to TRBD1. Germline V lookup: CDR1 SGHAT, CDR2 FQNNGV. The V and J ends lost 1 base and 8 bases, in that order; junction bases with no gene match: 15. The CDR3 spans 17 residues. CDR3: CASSLVGIPGGAGGYTF. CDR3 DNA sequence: TGTGCCAGCAGCTTAGTAGGAATCCCAGGGGGCGCGGGCGGCTACACCTTC.

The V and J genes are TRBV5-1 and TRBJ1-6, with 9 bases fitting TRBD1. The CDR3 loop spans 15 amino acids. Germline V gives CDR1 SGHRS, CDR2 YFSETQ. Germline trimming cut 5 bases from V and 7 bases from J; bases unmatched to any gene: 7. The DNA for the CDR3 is TGCGCCAGCAGGTCCGGGACAGGGTCCAATTCACCCCTCCACTTT. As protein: CASRSGTGSNSPLHF.

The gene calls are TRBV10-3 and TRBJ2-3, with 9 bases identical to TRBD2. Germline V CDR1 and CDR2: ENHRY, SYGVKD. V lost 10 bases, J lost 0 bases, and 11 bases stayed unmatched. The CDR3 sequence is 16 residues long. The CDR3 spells CATTAFSGGSTDTQYF. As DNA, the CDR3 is TGTGCCACCACCGCCTTTAGCGGGGGAAGCACAGATACGCAGTATTTT.

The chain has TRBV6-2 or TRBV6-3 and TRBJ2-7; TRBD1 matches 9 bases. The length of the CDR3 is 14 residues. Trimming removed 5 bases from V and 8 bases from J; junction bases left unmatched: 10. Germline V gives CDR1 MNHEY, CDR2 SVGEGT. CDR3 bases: TGTGCCAGCAGTGAGGACAGGGGACTCACGCAGCAGTACTTC. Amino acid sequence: CASSEDRGLTQQYF.

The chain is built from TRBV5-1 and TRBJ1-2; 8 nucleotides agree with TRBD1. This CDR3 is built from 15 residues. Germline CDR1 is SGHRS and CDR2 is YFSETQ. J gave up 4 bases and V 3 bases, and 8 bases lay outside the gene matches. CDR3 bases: TGCGCCAGCAGCTCCGGACAGGGTCGAGGCTATGGCTACACCTTC. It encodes CASSSGQGRGYGYTF.

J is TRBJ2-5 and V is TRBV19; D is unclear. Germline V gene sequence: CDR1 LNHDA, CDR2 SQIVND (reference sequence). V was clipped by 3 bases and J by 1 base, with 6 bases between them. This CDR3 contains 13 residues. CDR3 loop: CASSMGLQETQYF. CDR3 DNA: TGTGCCAGTAGTATGGGCCTCCAAGAGACCCAGTACTTC.